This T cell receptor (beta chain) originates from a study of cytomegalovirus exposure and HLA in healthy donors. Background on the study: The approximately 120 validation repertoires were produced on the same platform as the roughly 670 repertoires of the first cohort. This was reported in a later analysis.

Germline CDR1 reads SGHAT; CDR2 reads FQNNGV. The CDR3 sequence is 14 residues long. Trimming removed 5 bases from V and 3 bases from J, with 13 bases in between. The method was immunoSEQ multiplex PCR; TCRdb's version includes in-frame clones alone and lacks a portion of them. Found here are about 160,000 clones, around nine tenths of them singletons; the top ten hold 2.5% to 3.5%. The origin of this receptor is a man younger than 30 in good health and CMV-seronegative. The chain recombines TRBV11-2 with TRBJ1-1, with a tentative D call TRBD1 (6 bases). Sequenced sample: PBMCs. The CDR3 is CASSPQGIDTEAFF. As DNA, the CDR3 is TGTGCCAGCAGCCCACAGGGAATTGACACTGAAGCTTTCTTT.